A selection of T cell receptor beta chains follows, all from one sample in a study of blood T cell repertoires in COVID-19. Only in-frame clones appear in the TCRdb table, and some are missing; sequencing was by immunoSEQ multiplex PCR. The table shows fewer than 95,000 clones, with about 84% occurring only once. The sample was peripheral blood. The receptors originated from a human donor in a cohort sampled during active COVID-19. Each CDR3 is given with its conserved first and last residue. A D gene is named only where the DNA matches it firmly. Where a row states a size, it is once, few, many or the class of an expanded clone; other rows omit it.

cdr3_aa cdr3_nt j_call clone_size v_call d_call
CASSNGQGTPYEQYF TGCGCCAGCAGCAATGGACAGGGCACCCCATACGAGCAGTACTTC TRBJ2-7 - TRBV5-1 TRBD1
CASSGDGGFSGNTIYF TGTGCCAGCAGTGGAGACGGAGGCTTCTCTGGAAACACCATATATTTT TRBJ1-3 few TRBV6-1 -
CSASRRDYGYTF TGCAGTGCTAGTCGCAGGGACTATGGCTACACCTTC TRBJ1-2 - TRBV20-1 -
CASGPIEGLAGEEQFF TGTGCCAGCGGGCCGATCGAGGGACTAGCGGGGGAGGAGCAGTTCTTC TRBJ2-1 - TRBV5-4 TRBD2
CAWREDSFLTEAFF TGTGCCTGGAGGGAGGACAGCTTCTTAACTGAAGCTTTCTTT TRBJ1-1 - TRBV30 -
CASSRDRGSNQPQHF TGTGCCAGCAGCAGAGACAGGGGGAGCAATCAGCCCCAGCATTTT TRBJ1-5 - TRBV5-6 TRBD1
CASSLNEKLFF TGTGCCAGCAGCCTTAATGAAAAACTGTTTTTT TRBJ1-4 - TRBV28 -
CASSPPTRAGEKLFF TGTGCCAGCTCACCACCGACCAGGGCGGGGGAAAAACTGTTTTTT TRBJ1-4 - TRBV18 -
CASSYSGSKINSPLHF TGTGCCAGCAGTTACTCGGGCAGTAAAATTAATTCACCCCTCCACTTT TRBJ1-6 - TRBV6-5 -
CASSYSTVTGTYGYTF TGTGCCAGCAGTTACTCGACAGTAACAGGAACCTATGGCTACACCTTC TRBJ1-2 - TRBV6-2/TRBV6-3 -
CASLRVGTGELFF TGTGCCAGCCTCAGGGTAGGCACCGGGGAGCTGTTTTTT TRBJ2-2 - TRBV27 -
CASSLYGAYEQYF TGTGCCAGCTCCCTCTACGGGGCCTACGAGCAGTACTTC TRBJ2-7 - TRBV11-1 -
CASSPPSRQGGEQYF TGTGCCAGCTCACCACCGAGTCGCCAGGGTGGCGAGCAGTACTTC TRBJ2-7 - TRBV18 -
CASSFSLGDTGELFF TGCGCCAGCAGCTTTAGCTTGGGTGACACCGGGGAGCTGTTTTTT TRBJ2-2 - TRBV5-1 -
CASSQSLQGSYEQYF TGCGCCAGCAGCCAATCGCTACAGGGCAGCTACGAGCAGTACTTC TRBJ2-7 - TRBV4-1 -
CASSHRDTSGGYTF TGTGCCAGTAGCCATCGGGACACTTCGGGCGGCTACACCTTC TRBJ1-2 - TRBV19 -
CASSLGPSGGTDTQYF TGCGCCAGCAGCTTGGGGCCTAGCGGGGGCACAGATACGCAGTATTTT TRBJ2-3 - TRBV5-1 TRBD2
CASSYPQRSTDTQYF TGTGCCAGCAGTTACCCCCAGCGGAGCACAGATACGCAGTATTTT TRBJ2-3 - TRBV6-6 -
CATGQGWNTGELFF TGTGCCACCGGGCAGGGGTGGAACACCGGGGAGCTGTTTTTT TRBJ2-2 few TRBV28 -
CASSSGLAGGNTDTQYF TGTGCCAGCAGCTCAGGACTAGCGGGCGGGAACACAGATACGCAGTATTTT TRBJ2-3 - TRBV7-6 TRBD2
CASSLVQGSRSFF TGTGCCAGCAGCTTAGTACAGGGGAGTCGATCTTTCTTT TRBJ1-1 - TRBV11-2 TRBD1
CASSLGGVTYGYTF TGTGCCAGCAGCTTGGGGGGGGTTACTTATGGCTACACCTTC TRBJ1-2 - TRBV7-2 -
CASSQVAFPGYTF TGCGCCAGCAGCCAAGTAGCTTTTCCTGGCTACACCTTC TRBJ1-2 - TRBV4-1 -
CATRTGNQPQHF TGTGCCACCCGGACAGGGAATCAGCCCCAGCATTTT TRBJ1-5 few TRBV6-5 TRBD1
CATSRGEGANYGYTF TGTGCCACCAGCAGAGGAGAGGGTGCTAACTATGGCTACACCTTC TRBJ1-2 - TRBV15 -
CATSEKGLARETQYF TGTGCCACCAGTGAAAAGGGACTAGCTAGGGAGACCCAGTACTTC TRBJ2-5 - TRBV24-1 TRBD2
CASSYDSGSYGYTF TGTGCCAGCAGTTACGATTCGGGGAGCTATGGCTACACCTTC TRBJ1-2 once TRBV6-2/TRBV6-3 -
CASSLGGTGGSNEQFF TGCGCCAGCAGCTTGGGAGGGACAGGGGGATCCAATGAGCAGTTCTTC TRBJ2-1 - TRBV5-1 TRBD1
CASRTGTENTGELFF TGTGCCAGTAGAACCGGGACAGAGAACACCGGGGAGCTGTTTTTT TRBJ2-2 - TRBV19 TRBD1